This T cell receptor (beta chain) was found in a study of blood T cell repertoires in COVID-19 (dated by TCRdb to 2019 to 2021). Describing the broader study: The collaborator samples originated in the United States, Italy and Spain and spanned the acute and convalescent phases of COVID-19. The material from the prospective study consisted of cDNA or gDNA derived from T cells, B-cell-depleted T cells, or PBMCs. Subjects who had been exposed to COVID-19, were actively infected with it, or had recovered from it provided the deeply sampled blood TCRbeta repertoires that made up the dataset. The repertoires were made available in a free public database intended to serve as a resource for research on the immune response to SARS-CoV-2. The samples were drawn from two sources: the first 160 participants of the ongoing ImmuneRACE study, and 950 to 1,500 subjects contributed by 6 global collaborators. Sample metadata almost always included a de-identified subject ID, COVID-19 status, age in years and sex. Where available, HLA class I and class II types were taken from metadata supplied by the sample provider and were not determined by assay-based typing. Study-wide findings and limitations: The quantity of clinical and demographic metadata differed by source and by participant and was supplied without curation.

TCRbeta CDR3 regions were amplified from genomic DNA by means of the immunoSEQ Assay, a bias-controlled multiplex PCR. The source study handled its data this way. Within the assay, amplification of reference gene primers was used to estimate how many nucleated cells each sample contained. To quantify the absolute abundance of each unique TCRbeta CDR3 rearrangement, sequence reads were collapsed and filtered. For each sample, productive Simpson clonality was calculated as the square root of Simpson's diversity index over productive rearrangements. As stored in TCRdb, this immuneACCESS dataset retains in-frame rearrangements with V and J assigned. A fraction of the clones does not appear; measured against another copy, unresolved V genes explain less than half of the discrepancy, and the remainder lacks a known reason. D and trimming come from the DNA, and the V and J calls and clone size come from that table. The sample yields around 200,000 clones; about 90% were counted once. The biggest ten clones account for around 12% of the sample.

Another Seattle source contributed samples from volunteer blood donors who had recovered from COVID-19. Collaborating institutions collected whole blood in K2EDTA tubes following their own protocols. For TCRbeta analysis, collaborators shipped samples in one of three forms: frozen whole blood, isolated PBMCs, or DNA extracted from either of those sample types. Concerning this clone: Its antigen remains unidentified. No qualities accompany the bases; no much larger clone lies one base away.

Reading the germline V gene gives CDR1 MRHNA and CDR2 SNTAGT. Including cysteine and phenylalanine, the CDR3 has 14 amino acids. Just the 42-base CDR3 DNA is kept, in frame starting at base 1. V is pared back by 6 bases and J by 3 bases, with 12 bases lying between the germline termini. The sequence was collected from a woman younger than 30 who had recovered from COVID-19. The sequencing sample was made of peripheral blood. The rearranged segments are TRBV6-4 and TRBJ2-4; TRBD1 is perhaps the D gene, given 5 matching bases. The DNA is as follows: TGTGCCAGCAGAGCAGGGTCGGGCAAAAACATTCAGTACTTC. Its translation is CASRAGSGKNIQYF.